Presented here are 14 T cell receptor beta chains from one specimen sequenced in a study of blood T cells in healthy people across ages. Alongside a J-beta primer mix, a sample-barcoded 5' primer served in a second PCR lasting about 7 to 12 cycles. A single record per CDR3 protein comes from TCRdb applying MiXCR to the 5' RACE reads. The table records some 1.4 million distinct CDR3 sequences, roughly 45% of them present only once. Sequences were obtained from blood. The source of these receptors is a woman younger than 30 in good health.

A single count supports this clonotype. The V and J genes are TRBV5-1 and TRBJ2-3; TRBD2 matches 11 bases. J lost 1 base, V lost 6 bases, and 7 bases had no gene match. The V gene's germline CDR1 is SGHRS and CDR2 YFSETQ. The CDR3 extends over 16 amino acids. In nucleotides, the CDR3 is TGCGCCAGCACCCAATCGACTAGCGGGGGCACAGATACGCAGTATTTT. It codes for CASTQSTSGGTDTQYF.

CDR3 residues: CASTQTYGYTF. Written as DNA, the CDR3 is TGTGCCAGCACCCAAACCTATGGCTACACCTTC. The chain couples TRBV12-3 or TRBV12-4 to TRBJ1-2; D is uncertain. The ends were cut back, 7 bases at V and 4 bases at J, with 7 bases in the middle. CDR3 length: 11 residues.

This chain uses TRBV6-5 with TRBJ1-1; D not resolved. The V end lost 6 bases, the J end lost 5 bases, and 19 bases lay between the germline ends. The germline gives CDR1 MNHEY, CDR2 SVGAGI. The CDR3 is 15 amino acids. The CDR3 reads CASRPTDTEVTEAFF. The CDR3 bases are TGTGCCAGCAGACCGACCGACACCGAGGTAACTGAAGCTTTCTTT.

This chain links TRBV7-2 with TRBJ1-2; 7 bases agree with TRBD1. Looked up from germline, CDR1 is SGHTA and CDR2 is FQGNSA. V was pared by 3 bases and J by 4 bases, with 14 bases of the junction left unmatched. The CDR3 contains 17 residues. CDR3 sequence (DNA): TGTGCCAGCAGCTTTACCCCGATAGACAGGGTCGGCTATGGCTACACCTTC. This translates into CASSFTPIDRVGYGYTF.

V gene TRBV2 combines with J gene TRBJ1-2; TRBD1 is a possible D gene (5 bases). Trimming cost V 7 bases and J 3 bases, with 21 bases left between them. The length of the CDR3 is 16 residues. Germline CDR1 is SNHLY and CDR2 is FYNNEI. Here the CDR3 reads CASTPLGSGTYYGYTF. The CDR3 DNA sequence: TGTGCCAGCACTCCTCTCGGGTCAGGGACTTACTATGGCTACACCTTC.

The chain employs TRBV12-3 or TRBV12-4 and TRBJ2-5; 8 bases agree with TRBD2. The V and J ends lost 4 bases and 1 base, in that order; junction bases with no gene match: 11. The CDR3 loop spans 17 amino acids. CDR3 in DNA: TGTGCCAGCAGTTCATCTATCTTAGCGGGGATCCAAGAGACCCAGTACTTC. This translates into CASSSSILAGIQETQYF.

This chain joins TRBV6-5 and TRBJ1-5; D is perhaps TRBD1 (5 bases). Trimming took off 6 bases at V and 2 bases at J, with 11 bases between the two ends. CDR3 length: 14 residues. The V gene's germline CDR1 is MNHEY and CDR2 SVGAGI. The CDR3 bases are TGTGCCAGCAGGGCAGGGATGGGCAATCAGCCCCAGCATTTT. This sequence encodes CASRAGMGNQPQHF.

This clonotype was seen a few times. The chain couples TRBV20-1 to TRBJ1-2; D unresolved. Trimming removed 0 bases from V and 2 bases from J, with 16 bases in between. This CDR3 has 16 amino acids. Germline CDR1 and CDR2: DFQATT and SNEGSKA (reference sequence). CDR3 amino acids: CSARDGSGAGNYGYTF. The CDR3 coding sequence is TGCAGTGCTAGAGATGGCTCTGGCGCGGGAAACTATGGCTACACCTTC.

This chain connects TRBV28 to TRBJ1-5, with 7 bases aligning to TRBD1. The CDR3 has 20 amino acids. Trimming took 6 bases from V and 1 from J; bases not matched to a gene: 21. The germline CDR1 and CDR2 sequences are MDHEN and SYDVKM. The chain's CDR3 is CASRQGAGGGIGVSNQPQHF. The CDR3 DNA reads as TGTGCCAGCAGACAAGGCGCAGGGGGAGGTATTGGGGTCAGCAATCAGCCCCAGCATTTT.

The chain carries TRBV20-1 and TRBJ2-5; no definite D call. Per the germline V gene, CDR1 is DFQATT and CDR2 is SNEGSKA (reference sequence). V lost 0 bases to trimming and J lost 2 bases, with 13 bases between them. The CDR3 covers 15 residues. The CDR3 spells CSARERITLQETQYF. The CDR3 region has the DNA TGCAGTGCTAGAGAGAGGATTACCCTTCAAGAGACCCAGTACTTC.

The chain has TRBV28 and TRBJ2-7; a weak D match, TRBD2 (5 bases). CDR1 is MDHEN and CDR2 is SYDVKM in the germline V gene. CDR3 size: 14 residues. V dropped 5 bases and J dropped 2 bases, with 13 bases sitting between them. In nucleotides, the CDR3 is TGTGCCAGCAGTGCCGGGAACATTGCCTACGAGCAGTACTTC. This translates into CASSAGNIAYEQYF.

The chain is built from TRBV6-5 and TRBJ2-4; possible D gene TRBD1, 6 bases. The V end lost 4 bases, the J end lost 13 bases, and 23 bases lay between the germline ends. This CDR3 has 15 residues. Per germline, CDR1 MNHEY and CDR2 SVGAGI. In nucleotides, the CDR3 is TGTGCCAGCAGTTTCAGGGGCTCGTCCGCCGCTGAGCAGTACTTC. Residues: CASSFRGSSAAEQYF.

The chain employs TRBV28 and TRBJ2-7, with D uncertain. Germline values: CDR1 MDHEN, CDR2 SYDVKM. The ends were cut back, 5 bases at V and 6 bases at J, with 17 bases in the middle. This CDR3 has 14 amino acids. The chain's CDR3 is CASSILGNPTEQYF. DNA of the CDR3: TGTGCCAGCAGTATATTGGGCAACCCTACCGAGCAGTACTTC.

The chain recombines TRBV4-1 with TRBJ2-7; the match to TRBD2 covers 7 bases. The junction had 10 bases not matched to a gene; V was cut back by 0 bases and J by 2 bases. CDR3 size: 17 residues. From germline, CDR1 is MGHRA and CDR2 YSYEKL. The CDR3 nucleotides are TGCGCCAGCAGCCAAGATTCCGTCCCTAGCGGCCCCTACGAGCAGTACTTC. It codes for CASSQDSVPSGPYEQYF.